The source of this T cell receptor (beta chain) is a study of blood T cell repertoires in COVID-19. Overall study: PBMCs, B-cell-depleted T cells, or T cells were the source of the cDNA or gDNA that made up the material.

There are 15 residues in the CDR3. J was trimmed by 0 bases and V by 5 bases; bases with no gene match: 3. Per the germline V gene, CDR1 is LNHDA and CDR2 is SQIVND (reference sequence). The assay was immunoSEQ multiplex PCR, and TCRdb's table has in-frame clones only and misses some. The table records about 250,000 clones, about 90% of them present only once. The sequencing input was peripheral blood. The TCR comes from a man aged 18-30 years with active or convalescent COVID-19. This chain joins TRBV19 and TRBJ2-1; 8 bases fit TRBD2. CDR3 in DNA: TGTGCCAGTAGTCTTGCGGGGGGCTCCTACAATGAGCAGTTCTTC. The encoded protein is CASSLAGGSYNEQFF.